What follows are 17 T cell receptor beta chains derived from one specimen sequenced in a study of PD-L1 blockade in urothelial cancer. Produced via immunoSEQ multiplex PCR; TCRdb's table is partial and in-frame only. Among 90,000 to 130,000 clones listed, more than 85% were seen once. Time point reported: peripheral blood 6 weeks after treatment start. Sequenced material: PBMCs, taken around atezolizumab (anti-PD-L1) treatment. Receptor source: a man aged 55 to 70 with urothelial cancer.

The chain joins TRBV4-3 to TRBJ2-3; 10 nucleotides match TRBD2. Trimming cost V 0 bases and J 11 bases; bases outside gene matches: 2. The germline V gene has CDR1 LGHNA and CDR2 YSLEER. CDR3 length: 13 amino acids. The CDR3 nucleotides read TGCGCCAGCAGCCAAGAACGGACTAGCGGGCAGTATTTT. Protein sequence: CASSQERTSGQYF.

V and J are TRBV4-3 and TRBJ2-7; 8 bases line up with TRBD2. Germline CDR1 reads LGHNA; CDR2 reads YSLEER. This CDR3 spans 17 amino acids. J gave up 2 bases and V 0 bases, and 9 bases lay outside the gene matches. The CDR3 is CASSQDLRGAGAYEQYF. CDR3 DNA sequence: TGCGCCAGCAGCCAAGATTTGCGGGGGGCAGGCGCCTACGAGCAGTACTTC.

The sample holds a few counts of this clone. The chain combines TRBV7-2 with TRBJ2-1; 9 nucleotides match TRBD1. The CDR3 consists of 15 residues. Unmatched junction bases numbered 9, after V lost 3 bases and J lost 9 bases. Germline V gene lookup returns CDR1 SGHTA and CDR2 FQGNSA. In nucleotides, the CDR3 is TGTGCCAGCAGCTTCCGGGACAGGGTCTTAGGTGAGCAGTTCTTC. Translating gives CASSFRDRVLGEQFF.

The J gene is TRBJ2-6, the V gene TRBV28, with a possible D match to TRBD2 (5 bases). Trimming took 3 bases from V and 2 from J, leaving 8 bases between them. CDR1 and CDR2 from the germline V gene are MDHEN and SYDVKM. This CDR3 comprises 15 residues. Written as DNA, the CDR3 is TGTGCCAGCAGTTTTCCCGGGGCTGGGGCCAACGTCCTGACTTTC. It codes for CASSFPGAGANVLTF.

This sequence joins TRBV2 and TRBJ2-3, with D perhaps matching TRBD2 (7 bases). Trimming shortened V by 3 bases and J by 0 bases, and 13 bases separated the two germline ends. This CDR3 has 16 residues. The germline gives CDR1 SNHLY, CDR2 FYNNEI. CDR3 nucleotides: TGTGCCAGCAGTGAGGGGGCGGGGGCTAGCACAGATACGCAGTATTTT. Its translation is CASSEGAGASTDTQYF.

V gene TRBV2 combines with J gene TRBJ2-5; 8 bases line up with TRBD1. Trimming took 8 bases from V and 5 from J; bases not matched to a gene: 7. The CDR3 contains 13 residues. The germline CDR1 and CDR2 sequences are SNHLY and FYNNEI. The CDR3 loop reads CASDGQGGETQYF. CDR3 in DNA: TGTGCCAGCGACGGACAGGGTGGGGAGACCCAGTACTTC.

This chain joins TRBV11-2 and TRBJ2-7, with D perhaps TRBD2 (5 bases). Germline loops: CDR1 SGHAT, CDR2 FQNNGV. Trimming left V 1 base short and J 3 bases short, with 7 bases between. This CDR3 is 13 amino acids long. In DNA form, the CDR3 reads TGTGCCAGCAGCTTAGGGACTTACTACGAGCAGTACTTC. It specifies CASSLGTYYEQYF.

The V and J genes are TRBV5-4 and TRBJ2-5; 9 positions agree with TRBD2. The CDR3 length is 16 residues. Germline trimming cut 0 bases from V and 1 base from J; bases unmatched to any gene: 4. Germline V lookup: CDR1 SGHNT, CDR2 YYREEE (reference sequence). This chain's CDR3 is CASSLGASGAQETQYF. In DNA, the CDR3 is TGTGCCAGCAGCTTGGGTGCTAGCGGGGCCCAAGAGACCCAGTACTTC. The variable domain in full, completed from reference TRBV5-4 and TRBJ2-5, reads ETGVTQSPTHLIKTRGQQVTLRCSSQSGHNTVSWYQQALGQGPQFIFQYYREEENGRGNFPPRFSGLQFPNYSSELNVNALELDDSALYLCASSLGASGAQETQYFGPGTRLLVL.

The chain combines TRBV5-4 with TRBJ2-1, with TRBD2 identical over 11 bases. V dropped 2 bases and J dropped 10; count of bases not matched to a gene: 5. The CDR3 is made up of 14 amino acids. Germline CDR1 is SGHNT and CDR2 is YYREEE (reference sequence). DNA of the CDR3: TGTGCCAGCAGCTTTAGCGGGGGGGTTAGGGAGCAGTTCTTC. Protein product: CASSFSGGVREQFF.

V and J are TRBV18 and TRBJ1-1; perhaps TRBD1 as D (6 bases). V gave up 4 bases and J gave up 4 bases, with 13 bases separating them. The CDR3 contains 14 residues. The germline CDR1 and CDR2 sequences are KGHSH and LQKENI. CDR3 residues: CASSQYRDATEAFF. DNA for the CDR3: TGTGCCAGCTCACAATACAGGGACGCCACTGAAGCTTTCTTT.

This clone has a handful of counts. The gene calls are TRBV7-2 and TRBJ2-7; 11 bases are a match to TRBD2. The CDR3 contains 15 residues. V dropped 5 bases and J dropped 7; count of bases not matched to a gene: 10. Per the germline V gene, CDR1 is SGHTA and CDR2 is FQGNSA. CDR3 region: CASSTTSGGPGEQYF. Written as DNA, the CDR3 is TGTGCCAGCAGCACCACTAGCGGGGGTCCGGGAGAGCAGTACTTC.

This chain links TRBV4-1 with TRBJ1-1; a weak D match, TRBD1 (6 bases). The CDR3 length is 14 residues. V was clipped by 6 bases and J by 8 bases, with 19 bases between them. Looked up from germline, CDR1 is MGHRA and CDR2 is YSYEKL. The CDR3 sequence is CASRLSGRTAEAFF. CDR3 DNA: TGCGCCAGCAGACTTAGTGGGCGGACAGCGGAAGCTTTCTTT.

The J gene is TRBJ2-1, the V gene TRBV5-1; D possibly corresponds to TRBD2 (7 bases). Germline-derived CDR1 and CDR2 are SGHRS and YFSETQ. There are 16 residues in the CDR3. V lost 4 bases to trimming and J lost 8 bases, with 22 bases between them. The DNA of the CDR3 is TGCGCCAGCAGCCGATTATCTGGGGGGGCCCGTTATGAGCAGTTCTTC. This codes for CASSRLSGGARYEQFF.

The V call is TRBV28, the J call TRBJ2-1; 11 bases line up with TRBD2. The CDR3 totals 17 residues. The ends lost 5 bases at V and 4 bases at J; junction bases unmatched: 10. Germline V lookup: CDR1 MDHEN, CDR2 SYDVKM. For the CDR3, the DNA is TGTGCCAGCAGTACGCTCTCGGGGACTAGCGGATACAATGAGCAGTTCTTC. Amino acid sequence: CASSTLSGTSGYNEQFF.

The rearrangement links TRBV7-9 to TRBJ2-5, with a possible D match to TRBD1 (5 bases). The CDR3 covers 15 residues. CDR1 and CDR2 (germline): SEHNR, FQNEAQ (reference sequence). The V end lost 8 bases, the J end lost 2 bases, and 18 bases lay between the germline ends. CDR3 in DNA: TGTGCCAGCTGCACAGGAGTTACCGAACAAGAGACCCAGTACTTC. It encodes CASCTGVTEQETQYF.

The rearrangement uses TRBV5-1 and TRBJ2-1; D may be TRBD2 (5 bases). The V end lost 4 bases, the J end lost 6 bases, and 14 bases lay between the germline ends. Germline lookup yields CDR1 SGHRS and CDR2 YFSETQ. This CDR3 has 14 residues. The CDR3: CASSPTLLGNEQFF. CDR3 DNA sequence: TGCGCCAGCAGCCCCACATTACTAGGCAATGAGCAGTTCTTC.

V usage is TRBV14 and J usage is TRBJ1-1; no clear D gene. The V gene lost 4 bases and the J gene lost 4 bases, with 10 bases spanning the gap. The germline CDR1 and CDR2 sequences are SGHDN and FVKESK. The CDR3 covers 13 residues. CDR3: CASSLAAGTEAFF. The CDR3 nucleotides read TGTGCCAGCAGCCTGGCTGCGGGCACTGAAGCTTTCTTT.